The 3 T cell receptor beta chains reported below all come from one sample, sequenced in a study of cytomegalovirus exposure and HLA in healthy donors. TCRdb's table, derived via immunoSEQ multiplex PCR, lists solely in-frame clones and lacks some. The table includes over 200,000 clones, around 90% detected once. The sequenced sample was PBMCs. The receptors come from a woman aged 18 to 35 in good health and CMV-seronegative.

This rearrangement joins TRBV28 to TRBJ1-3; 10 bases line up with TRBD1. CDR1 is MDHEN and CDR2 is SYDVKM in the germline V gene. The J segment lost 3 bases and the V segment lost 5 bases, leaving 7 bases of the junction unmatched. The CDR3 is 16 amino acids. The CDR3 nucleotides are TGTGCCAGCAGTCGGACAGGGGGATCGAGTGGAAACACCATATATTTT. Amino acid sequence: CASSRTGGSSGNTIYF.

The rearrangement joins TRBV15 to TRBJ1-4, with D maybe TRBD1 (5 bases). The CDR3 has 16 amino acids. From germline, CDR1 is LNHNV and CDR2 YYDKDF (reference sequence). Trimming took off 0 bases at V and 11 bases at J, with 19 bases between the two ends. The CDR3 DNA reads TGTGCCACCAGCAGAGATTCAGCAGGGTCGGGAGGGAAACTGTTTTTT. This translates into CATSRDSAGSGGKLFF.

V usage is TRBV4-1 and J usage is TRBJ2-6, with TRBD1 as a possible D gene (6 bases). The CDR3 totals 16 residues. Germline-derived CDR1 and CDR2 are MGHRA and YSYEKL. The V gene lost 5 bases and the J gene lost 0 bases, with 11 bases spanning the gap. The CDR3 nucleotides are TGCGCCAGCAGCTCTGAGACAGGCTCTGGGGCCAACGTCCTGACTTTC. It codes for CASSSETGSGANVLTF.